This paragraph covers one TCR beta chain sequence. This sample was taken from a study of cytomegalovirus exposure and HLA in healthy donors. 60 Vbeta and 13 Jbeta primers were used in PCR. This table comes from immunoSEQ multiplex PCR, and its TCRdb copy is limited to in-frame clones, with some not included. The sample includes 100,000 to 120,000 clones, around 77% of them seen just once. V was clipped by 0 bases and J by 10 bases, with 7 bases between them. Per the germline V gene, CDR1 is LGHNA and CDR2 is YSLEER. The CDR3 runs to 13 residues. The rearrangement joins TRBV4-3 to TRBJ1-6, with D perhaps TRBD1 (6 bases). Sequencing input: PBMCs. The sequence was collected from a woman aged 40 to 49 in good health and CMV-seropositive. The CDR3 here is CASSQDRGSPLHF. CDR3 DNA sequence: TGCGCCAGCAGCCAAGATAGGGGGTCACCCCTCCACTTT.